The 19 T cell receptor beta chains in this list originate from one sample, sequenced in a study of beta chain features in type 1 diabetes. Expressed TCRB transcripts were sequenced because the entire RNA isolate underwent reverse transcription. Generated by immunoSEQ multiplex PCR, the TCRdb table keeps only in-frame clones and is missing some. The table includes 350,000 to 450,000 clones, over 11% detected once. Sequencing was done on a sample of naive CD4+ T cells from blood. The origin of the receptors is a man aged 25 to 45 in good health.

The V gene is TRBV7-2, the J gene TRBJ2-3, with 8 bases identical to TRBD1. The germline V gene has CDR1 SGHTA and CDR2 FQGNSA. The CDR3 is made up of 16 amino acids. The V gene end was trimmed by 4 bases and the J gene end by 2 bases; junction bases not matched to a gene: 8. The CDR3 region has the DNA TGTGCCAGCAGCTCAAACGGACAGGGAAACACAGATACGCAGTATTTT. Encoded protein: CASSSNGQGNTDTQYF.

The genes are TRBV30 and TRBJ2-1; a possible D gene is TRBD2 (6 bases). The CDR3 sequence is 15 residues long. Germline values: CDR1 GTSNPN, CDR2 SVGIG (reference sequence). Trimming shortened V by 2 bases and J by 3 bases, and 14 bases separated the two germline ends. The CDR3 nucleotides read TGTGCCTGGAGTCGGACCCGGGGGTTCTACAATGAGCAGTTCTTC. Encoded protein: CAWSRTRGFYNEQFF.

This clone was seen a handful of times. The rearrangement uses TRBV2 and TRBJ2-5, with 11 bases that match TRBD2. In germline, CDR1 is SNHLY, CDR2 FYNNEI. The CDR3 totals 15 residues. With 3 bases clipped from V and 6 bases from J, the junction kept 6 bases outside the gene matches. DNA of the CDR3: TGTGCCAGCAGTGACGTAGCGGGAGGGCGTAAGACCCAGTACTTC. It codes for CASSDVAGGRKTQYF.

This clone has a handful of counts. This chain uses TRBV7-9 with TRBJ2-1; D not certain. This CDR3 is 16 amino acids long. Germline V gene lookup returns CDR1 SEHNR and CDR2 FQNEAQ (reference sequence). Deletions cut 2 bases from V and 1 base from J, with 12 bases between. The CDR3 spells CASSLTAGPSYNEQFF. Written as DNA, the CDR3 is TGTGCCAGCAGCTTAACAGCCGGCCCTTCCTACAATGAGCAGTTCTTC.

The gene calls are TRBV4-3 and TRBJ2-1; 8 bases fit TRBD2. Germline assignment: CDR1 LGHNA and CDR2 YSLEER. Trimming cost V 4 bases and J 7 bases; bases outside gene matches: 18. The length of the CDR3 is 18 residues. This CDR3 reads CASSRGHVAGLGYNEQFF. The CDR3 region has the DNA TGCGCCAGCAGCCGGGGACACGTGGCGGGACTAGGTTATAATGAGCAGTTCTTC.

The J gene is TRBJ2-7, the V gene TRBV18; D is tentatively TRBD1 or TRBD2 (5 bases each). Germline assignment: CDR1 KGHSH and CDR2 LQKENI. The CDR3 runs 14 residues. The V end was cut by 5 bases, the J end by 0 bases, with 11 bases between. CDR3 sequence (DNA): TGTGCCAGCTCATCCGCAGGGAGCTCCTACGAGCAGTACTTC. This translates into CASSSAGSSYEQYF.

The CDR3 sequence is CASRGTRQRGAQYF. In DNA form, the CDR3 reads TGTGCCAGCAGGGGGACGAGGCAGAGGGGGGCCCAGTACTTC. This chain uses TRBV27 with TRBJ2-5, with D perhaps assigned TRBD1 or TRBD2 (6 bases each). The CDR3 consists of 14 residues. V lost 6 bases and J lost 9, with 20 bases in between. The V gene's germline CDR1 is MNHEY and CDR2 SMNVEV (reference sequence).

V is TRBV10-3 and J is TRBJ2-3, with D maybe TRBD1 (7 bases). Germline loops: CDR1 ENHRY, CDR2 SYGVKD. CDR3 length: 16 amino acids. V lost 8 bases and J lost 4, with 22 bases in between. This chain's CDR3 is CAIRPKVRGEADTQYF. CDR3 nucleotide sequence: TGTGCCATCCGCCCAAAGGTCAGGGGGGAGGCAGATACGCAGTATTTT.

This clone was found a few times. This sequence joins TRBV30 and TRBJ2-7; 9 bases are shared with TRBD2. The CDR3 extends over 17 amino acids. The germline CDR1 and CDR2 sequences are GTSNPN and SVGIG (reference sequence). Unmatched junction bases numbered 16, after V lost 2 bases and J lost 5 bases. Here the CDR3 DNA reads TGTGCCTGGAGTCGACATGCGGGGCTAGCGGGATTGGACGAGCAGTACGTC. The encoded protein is CAWSRHAGLAGLDEQYV.

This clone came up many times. The CDR3 bases are TGTGCCATCAGGGGAAATGGCGAGCAGTACGTC. It yields the protein CAIRGNGEQYV. The chain joins TRBV10-3 to TRBJ2-7, with D unresolved. This CDR3 comprises 11 residues. With 6 bases removed from V and 6 bases from J, the gap between germline ends came to 9 bases. Per the germline V gene, CDR1 is ENHRY and CDR2 is SYGVKD.

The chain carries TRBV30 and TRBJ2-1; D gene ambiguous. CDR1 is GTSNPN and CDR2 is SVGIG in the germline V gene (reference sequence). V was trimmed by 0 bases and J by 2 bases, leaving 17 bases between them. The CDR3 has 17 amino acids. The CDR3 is CAWSVFQVPAPYNEQFF. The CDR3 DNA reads TGTGCCTGGAGTGTTTTTCAGGTCCCAGCGCCCTACAATGAGCAGTTCTTC.

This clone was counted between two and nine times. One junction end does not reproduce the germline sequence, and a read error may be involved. CDR3 sequence (DNA): TGTGCCAGCAGCTCGGGACAAGGGGATCCCCCTCTCCAATCTTTT. Its protein is CASSSGQGDPPLQSF. The gene calls are TRBV5-8 and TRBJ2-3; D is possibly TRBD1 (6 bases). The CDR3 length is 15 residues. Germline lookup yields CDR1 SGHTS and CDR2 YDEGEE.

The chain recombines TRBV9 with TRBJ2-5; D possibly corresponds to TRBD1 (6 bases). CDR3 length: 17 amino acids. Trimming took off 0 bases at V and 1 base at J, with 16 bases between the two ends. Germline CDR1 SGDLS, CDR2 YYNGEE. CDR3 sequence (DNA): TGTGCCAGCAGCGTAGCTACCGGGACATACGGCCAAGAGACCCAGTACTTC. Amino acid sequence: CASSVATGTYGQETQYF.

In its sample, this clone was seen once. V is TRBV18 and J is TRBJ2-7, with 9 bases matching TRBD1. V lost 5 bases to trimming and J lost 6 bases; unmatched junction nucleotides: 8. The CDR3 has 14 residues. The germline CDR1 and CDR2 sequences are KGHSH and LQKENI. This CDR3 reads CASSKGQGIGEQYF. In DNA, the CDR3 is TGTGCCAGCTCAAAGGGACAGGGAATAGGCGAGCAGTACTTC.

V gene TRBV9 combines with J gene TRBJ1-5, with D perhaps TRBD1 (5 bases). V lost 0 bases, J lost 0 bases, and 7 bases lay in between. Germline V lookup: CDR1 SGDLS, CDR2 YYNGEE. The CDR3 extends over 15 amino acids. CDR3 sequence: CASSVEGTSNQPQHF. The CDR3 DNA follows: TGTGCCAGCAGCGTAGAAGGGACTAGCAATCAGCCCCAGCATTTT.

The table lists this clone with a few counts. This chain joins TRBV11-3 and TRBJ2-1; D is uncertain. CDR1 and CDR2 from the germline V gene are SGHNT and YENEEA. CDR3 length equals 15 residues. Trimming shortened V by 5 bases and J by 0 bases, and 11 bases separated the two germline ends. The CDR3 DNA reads TGTGCCAGCAGCCCGGGCCCTAGCTCCTACAATGAGCAGTTCTTC. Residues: CASSPGPSSYNEQFF.

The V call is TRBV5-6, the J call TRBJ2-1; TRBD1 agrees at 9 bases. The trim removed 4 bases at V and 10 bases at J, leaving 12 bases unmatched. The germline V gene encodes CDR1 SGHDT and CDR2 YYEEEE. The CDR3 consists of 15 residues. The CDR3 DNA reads TGTGCCAGCAGCATGGACAGGGGTCCCCCCCGGGAGCAGTTCTTC. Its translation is CASSMDRGPPREQFF.

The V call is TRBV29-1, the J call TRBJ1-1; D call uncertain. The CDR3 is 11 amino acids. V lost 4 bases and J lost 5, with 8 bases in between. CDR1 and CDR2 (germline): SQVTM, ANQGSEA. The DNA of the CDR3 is TGCAGCGTTGCCCGGGATACTGAAGCTTTCTTT. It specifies CSVARDTEAFF.

The CDR3 DNA sequence: TGCGCCAGCAGCCCAAGGGTCACAGGGCTTTCACCCCTCCACTTT. Amino acid sequence: CASSPRVTGLSPLHF. The chain couples TRBV4-1 to TRBJ1-6; D is possibly TRBD1 (6 bases). Germline V gene data show CDR1 as MGHRA and CDR2 as YSYEKL. This CDR3 is 15 amino acids long. With 4 bases removed from V and 9 bases from J, the gap between germline ends came to 16 bases.